This TCR beta chain was retrieved from a study of cytotoxic CD8 clonotypes in ibrutinib-treated CLL (dated by TCRdb to the early 2020s). With regard to the full study: In this cohort, approximately 15 patients were treatment-naive and approximately ten were relapsed/refractory, while about 17 had unmutated IGHV. Partial responses were observed in about 24 patients and complete responses in 2; after a median follow-up of roughly 62 months, remission was maintained in approximately 14 patients and progression was observed in roughly 12. The response samples were drawn at a median of approximately 12 months into treatment, with a range of roughly 6 to 36 months. Samples averaged roughly 280,000 productive templates and approximately 100,000 productive rearrangements. Longitudinal samples were obtainable from about 30% of the roughly 90 participants in the trial. Cryopreserved peripheral blood mononuclear cells were collected at three points: before therapy, at response, and at either sustained remission or disease progression. All remission and progressive disease samples were collected while patients were still receiving ibrutinib. Beyond this particular receptor, the publication reports: Baseline clonality was found to be higher than that of age-matched healthy donors and was strongly correlated with circulating CD8+ T-cell counts. Sustained-remission and progressing patients did not have matched sampling times, and lymph node repertoires were not examined. Public clonotypes were rare and either shrank or stayed stable during treatment, and the rise in clonality at ibrutinib response reflected expansion of private clonotypes. Clonality rose at ibrutinib response, remained stable during sustained remission, and dropped back toward baseline at progression.

A remark on this clone: The antigen this receptor binds is unknown. Base qualities are missing; no much larger clone stands one base away.

In the germline V gene, CDR1 corresponds to SGHVS and CDR2 to FQNEAQ. There are 15 amino acids in the CDR3, from cysteine to phenylalanine inclusive. Of the read, only the CDR3 DNA is kept; its 45 bases are in frame from base 1. Unmatched junction bases come to 7, with V trimmed by 5 bases and J by 5 bases. The time point label here, explained by the study, means: about a year on ibrutinib. For TCR beta library preparation, around 2.1 micrograms of genomic DNA were extracted from the cryopreserved PBMCs. High-throughput TCR beta sequencing was performed on longitudinal blood samples from CLL patients receiving ibrutinib monotherapy. Patients were enrolled in a phase 2 open-label single-center ibrutinib monotherapy trial. A MiSeq instrument was used for deep resolution sequencing, which targeted depths ranging from 1 in 1 million up to 1 in 200,000 T cells, with coverage averaging 10x for each clonotype. TCR beta libraries were generated with the immunoSEQ hsTCRB Kit. The original pipeline was this. ImmunoSEQ Data Assistant and ImmunoSEQ Analyzer were used for data analysis, and V, D and J genes were assigned according to IMGT definitions. Clonality, with values ranging from 0 to 1, was calculated as one minus the normalized Shannon entropy of productive rearrangement frequencies. Only overrepresented clonotypes making up at least 0.05% of each patient's repertoire were included in the public clonotype analysis. About twelve repertoires from age-matched healthy donors, obtained from immuneACCESS, served as clonality controls. Imported from immuneACCESS, the table was reduced by TCRdb to in-frame sequences with V and J called. These copies leave out some clones; in studies compared against another copy, an unresolved V gene accounts for under half, and the cause of the remainder is not known. The V and J calls and clone size come from that table; D and trimming were worked out from the DNA. Here the sample has around 70,000 clones; 68% occur a single time. The ten top clones hold approximately 6% of the sample.

Sequencing used PBMCs, obtained after 12 months of ibrutinib treatment. The V gene is TRBV7-8 and the J gene is TRBJ2-2; 8 bases in the middle match TRBD1. The clonotype comes from a human donor with chronic lymphocytic leukemia. The CDR3 sequence is CASSPDRGRTGELFF. The DNA reads as follows: TGTGCCAGCAGCCCAGACAGGGGAAGGACCGGGGAGCTGTTTTTT. With the portions outside the CDR3 filled from the reference TRBV7-8 and TRBJ2-2 genes, the complete variable region becomes GAGVSQSPRYKVAKRGQDVALRCDPISGHVSLFWYQQALGQGPEFLTYFQNEAQLDKSGLPSDRFFAERPEGSVSTLKIQRTQQEDSAVYLCASSPDRGRTGELFFGEGSRLTVL.